The 27 T cell receptor beta chains reported below all come from one sample, sequenced in a study of shared clonotypes between healthy human individuals. Libraries were prepared by immunoSEQ multiplex PCR; TCRdb keeps only in-frame clonotypes and omits some of them. The sample has approximately 940,000 clones; approximately 80% are singletons. What was sequenced was memory CD4+ T cells sorted from blood. Subset noted: CD45RA-negative fraction. These TCRs come from a man aged 18 to 30 in good health.

This clone was picked up a small number of times. The rearrangement joins TRBV6-1 to TRBJ2-7, with 10 bases that match TRBD1. Losses at the gene ends were 6 bases for V and 5 bases for J; bases not matched to a gene: 4. Per the germline V gene, CDR1 is MNHNS and CDR2 is SASEGT. This CDR3 has 13 residues. The CDR3 nucleotides are TGTGCCAGCAGGTTGGGACAGGGGAACGAGCAGTACTTC. Translated: CASRLGQGNEQYF.

CDR3 loop: CASTNGGAGANVLTF. The CDR3 nucleotides read TGTGCCAGCACCAACGGGGGGGCTGGGGCCAACGTCCTGACTTTC. The chain carries TRBV28 and TRBJ2-6; 8 bases are shared with TRBD2. V trimming: 7 bases; J trimming: 2 bases; junction bases outside the gene matches: 4. CDR1 and CDR2 from the germline V gene are MDHEN and SYDVKM. This CDR3 region has 15 residues. The full variable domain, with the rest looked up from reference TRBV28 and TRBJ2-6, is DVKVTQSSRYLVKRTGEKVFLECVQDMDHENMFWYRQDPGLGLRLIYFSYDVKMKEKGDIPEGYSVSREKKERFSLILESASTNQTSMYLCASTNGGAGANVLTFGAGSRLTVL.

This clone was counted many times. The V call is TRBV27, the J call TRBJ1-6, with D uncertain. Trimming pared 8 bases from V and 7 bases from J, leaving 18 bases between. The CDR3 has 15 residues. CDR1 is MNHEY, CDR2 SMNVEV, per germline (reference sequence). The CDR3 reads CASGPSAYGNSPLHF. As DNA, the CDR3 is TGTGCCAGCGGCCCCTCGGCATATGGGAATTCACCCCTCCACTTT.

This chain uses TRBV5-1 with TRBJ2-5; 9 nucleotides align to TRBD1. CDR3 length: 14 amino acids. Germline V gives CDR1 SGHRS, CDR2 YFSETQ. V gave up 4 bases and J gave up 5 bases; unmatched junction bases: 6. The CDR3 region is CASSTTGGVETQYF. CDR3 DNA: TGCGCCAGCAGCACGACAGGGGGTGTGGAGACCCAGTACTTC.

The chain carries TRBV18 and TRBJ1-4; perhaps TRBD1 as D (5 bases). The V gene's germline CDR1 is KGHSH and CDR2 LQKENI. The CDR3 totals 15 residues. V dropped 3 bases and J dropped 4 bases, with 12 bases sitting between them. DNA of the CDR3: TGTGCCAGCTCACCCATTGGTGACAGTAATGAAAAACTGTTTTTT. Translation gives CASSPIGDSNEKLFF.

The J gene is TRBJ2-7, the V gene TRBV25-1, with TRBD2 matching over 9 bases. The germline CDR1 and CDR2 sequences are MGHDK and SYGVNS. V was clipped by 6 bases and J by 0 bases; unmatched bases: 3. The CDR3 loop spans 14 amino acids. CDR3: CASSLSGSSYEQYF. In nucleotides, the CDR3 is TGTGCCAGCAGCCTTAGCGGGAGCTCCTACGAGCAGTACTTC.

The chain is built from TRBV14 and TRBJ2-3; no definite D call. The CDR3 has 15 residues. Germline lookup yields CDR1 SGHDN and CDR2 FVKESK. Trimming cost V 1 base and J 2 bases, with 10 bases left between them. The CDR3 sequence: CASSQAARVTDTQYF. The CDR3 bases are TGTGCCAGCAGCCAAGCTGCCCGGGTCACAGATACGCAGTATTTT.

CDR3 DNA sequence: TGCGCCAGCAGCCCCTCCGGGACTAGCGGGAGCTCCTACGAGCAGTACTTC. The encoded protein is CASSPSGTSGSSYEQYF. The V and J genes are TRBV4-1 and TRBJ2-5, with TRBD2 matching 14 bases. The DNA end favors TRBJ2-7, so the J call may be wrong. The CDR3 has 17 residues. Germline V lookup: CDR1 MGHRA, CDR2 YSYEKL.

This chain connects TRBV7-9 to TRBJ2-7; 8 bases are a match to TRBD1. Germline assignment: CDR1 SEHNR and CDR2 FQNEAQ (reference sequence). The CDR3 extends over 14 amino acids. V lost 4 bases to trimming and J lost 5 bases; unmatched junction nucleotides: 7. The CDR3 here is CASSSRTGNNEQYF. For the CDR3, the DNA is TGTGCCAGCAGCTCGCGGACAGGGAATAACGAGCAGTACTTC.

The J gene is TRBJ2-3, the V gene TRBV6-1, with 11 nucleotides matching TRBD2. CDR3 length: 14 residues. Germline assignment: CDR1 MNHNS and CDR2 SASEGT. With 6 bases clipped from V and 4 bases from J, the junction kept 3 bases outside the gene matches. CDR3 amino acids: CASRPSGGPDTQYF. The CDR3 region has the DNA TGTGCCAGCAGACCTAGCGGGGGGCCAGATACGCAGTATTTT.

In the case of this clone: Within the sample, other DNA sequences also encode this same CDR3. The chain carries TRBV2 and TRBJ2-3; no definite D call. V was trimmed by 4 bases and J by 6 bases, leaving 11 bases between them. The CDR3 is made up of 13 amino acids. CDR1 and CDR2 from the germline V gene are SNHLY and FYNNEI. The CDR3 sequence: CASSGRPTDTQYF. In DNA, the CDR3 is TGTGCCAGCAGTGGACGGCCTACGGATACGCAGTATTTT.

The J gene is TRBJ2-1, the V gene TRBV28; 12 nucleotides agree with TRBD2. The CDR3 has 16 residues. Germline CDR1 reads MDHEN; CDR2 reads SYDVKM. V dropped 6 bases and J dropped 8; count of bases not matched to a gene: 11. CDR3 sequence reads: CASRALLAGGRDEQFF. The CDR3 nucleotides are TGTGCCAGCAGAGCGCTCCTAGCGGGGGGGCGGGATGAGCAGTTCTTC.

This sequence joins TRBV30 and TRBJ2-7; possibly TRBD1 for D (5 bases). V dropped 1 base and J dropped 6 bases, with 16 bases sitting between them. CDR1 is GTSNPN, CDR2 SVGIG, per germline (reference sequence). CDR3 length: 14 residues. The CDR3 loop is CAWSDWGTPGEQYF. CDR3 bases: TGTGCCTGGAGTGACTGGGGCACACCGGGCGAGCAGTACTTC. The full variable domain, rest sourced from reference TRBV30 and TRBJ2-7, is SQTIHQWPATLVQPVGSPLSLECTVEGTSNPNLYWYRQAAGRGLQLLFYSVGIGQISSEVPQNLSASRPQDRQFILSSKKLLLSDSGFYLCAWSDWGTPGEQYFGPGTRLTVT.

The rearrangement joins TRBV11-2 to TRBJ2-3, with 9 positions matching TRBD1. The V segment lost 5 bases and the J segment 4 bases; nucleotides outside the gene matches: 10. The CDR3 runs 16 residues. Germline-derived CDR1 and CDR2 are SGHAT and FQNNGV. CDR3 coding DNA: TGTGCCAGCAGCCCCCGACAGGGGGTTTGGGCAGATACGCAGTATTTT. Its translation: CASSPRQGVWADTQYF.

The V and J genes are TRBV6-1 and TRBJ1-1; 9 bases are a match to TRBD1. The CDR3 is 14 residues long. V lost 5 bases, J lost 11 bases, and 12 bases stayed unmatched. CDR1 and CDR2 (germline): MNHNS, SASEGT. The CDR3 nucleotides read TGTGCCAGCAGTCCGGGACAGGGAAGCTTTAAGGCTTTCTTT. Translating gives CASSPGQGSFKAFF.

In DNA form, the CDR3 reads TGTGCCAGCAGTGAAGAAATATCGGACAGGTACTATGGCTACACCTTC. Protein product: CASSEEISDRYYGYTF. The rearrangement links TRBV6-1 to TRBJ1-2; 7 nucleotides line up with TRBD1. The germline gives CDR1 MNHNS, CDR2 SASEGT. The CDR3 loop spans 16 amino acids. V shed 1 base and J 3 bases; nucleotides not matched to a gene: 8.

The J gene is TRBJ1-4, the V gene TRBV2; no definite D call. Germline-derived CDR1 and CDR2 are SNHLY and FYNNEI. V was pared by 7 bases and J by 8 bases, with 8 bases between. The CDR3 is 11 amino acids. This CDR3 reads CASTSGEKLFF. The CDR3 nucleotides are TGTGCCAGCACCTCTGGGGAAAAACTGTTTTTT.

This clone was seen more than once but under ten times. The chain carries TRBV5-1 and TRBJ2-3, with 11 bases lining up with TRBD2. This CDR3 has 19 residues. With V trimmed by 0 bases and J by 2 bases, 11 bases remained unmatched. Germline V gene lookup returns CDR1 SGHRS and CDR2 YFSETQ. CDR3 DNA sequence: TGCGCCAGCAGCTTGGGTCCGGCTAGCGGGAGGTCAACCACAGATACGCAGTATTTT. This encodes CASSLGPASGRSTTDTQYF.

The chain combines TRBV6-1 with TRBJ2-5; D possibly corresponds to TRBD1 (5 bases). The J call may be mistaken, given a closer DNA end match to TRBJ2-7. The CDR3 sequence is 12 residues long. The germline CDR1 and CDR2 sequences are MNHNS and SASEGT. The CDR3 DNA is TGTGCCACCCGACAGAGCTCCTACGAGCAGTACTTC. Its protein product is CATRQSSYEQYF.

The chain employs TRBV19 and TRBJ1-1; 8 bases line up with TRBD1. The CDR3 contains 15 residues. The V gene end was trimmed by 6 bases and the J gene end by 1 base; junction bases not matched to a gene: 7. Germline loops: CDR1 LNHDA, CDR2 SQIVND (reference sequence). The CDR3 here is CASSARDRTNTEAFF. The CDR3 DNA reads as TGTGCCAGTAGCGCACGGGACAGGACGAACACTGAAGCTTTCTTT.

V is TRBV30 and J is TRBJ1-2; 9 bases align to TRBD1. Germline CDR1 GTSNPN, CDR2 SVGIG (reference sequence). Germline trimming cut 4 bases from V and 10 bases from J; bases unmatched to any gene: 10. The CDR3 is 13 amino acids. The CDR3 here is CAWTNRDREYYTF. The CDR3 DNA follows: TGTGCCTGGACCAACCGGGACAGGGAGTACTACACCTTC. Full variable domain (missing parts from reference TRBV30 and TRBJ1-2): SQTIHQWPATLVQPVGSPLSLECTVEGTSNPNLYWYRQAAGRGLQLLFYSVGIGQISSEVPQNLSASRPQDRQFILSSKKLLLSDSGFYLCAWTNRDREYYTFGSGTRLTVV.

This clone has at least ten counts. This CDR3 is also generated by other DNA sequences in the sample. The chain employs TRBV11-2 and TRBJ2-2; D not certain. V was cut by 4 bases and J by 5 bases, with 5 bases left in between. There are 12 residues in the CDR3. Germline assignment: CDR1 SGHAT and CDR2 FQNNGV. The chain's CDR3 is CASSSDTGELFF. The CDR3 DNA sequence: TGTGCCAGCAGCTCGGATACCGGGGAGCTGTTTTTT. The full variable domain, completed using reference TRBV11-2 and TRBJ2-2, is EAGVAQSPRYKIIEKRQSVAFWCNPISGHATLYWYQQILGQGPKLLIQFQNNGVVDDSQLPKDRFSAERLKGVDSTLKIQPAKLEDSAVYLCASSSDTGELFFGEGSRLTVL.

Points on this clone: Additional DNA sequences in this sample encode the identical CDR3. The chain's CDR3 is CASSRGETQYF. The DNA for the CDR3 is TGCGCCAGCAGCAGGGGGGAGACCCAGTACTTC. V gene TRBV5-1 combines with J gene TRBJ2-5; the D gene is possibly TRBD1 (6 bases). Trimming pared 4 bases from V and 5 bases from J, leaving 6 bases between. The CDR3 totals 11 residues. Germline-derived CDR1 and CDR2 are SGHRS and YFSETQ.

The rearrangement links TRBV5-1 to TRBJ2-4; D remains unclear. Between the trimmed V and J ends, which lost 4 bases and 9 bases, there was a span of 11 bases. CDR1 SGHRS and CDR2 YFSETQ come from the germline V gene. This CDR3 region has 12 residues. The CDR3 sequence is CASSTNTGIQYF. The DNA for the CDR3 is TGCGCCAGCAGCACCAACACGGGCATTCAGTACTTC.

The V and J genes are TRBV5-4 and TRBJ2-7; 8 bases are a match to TRBD2. The germline V gene has CDR1 SGHNT and CDR2 YYREEE (reference sequence). J lost 0 bases, V lost 4 bases, and 6 bases had no gene match. The CDR3 runs to 15 residues. CDR3 sequence reads: CASSAGGGSSYEQYF. CDR3 sequence (DNA): TGTGCCAGCAGCGCGGGGGGAGGGAGCTCCTACGAGCAGTACTTC.

This chain connects TRBV5-1 to TRBJ2-7; 12 positions match TRBD1. This CDR3 has 17 residues. Germline values: CDR1 SGHRS, CDR2 YFSETQ. V trimming: 0 bases; J trimming: 3 bases; junction bases outside the gene matches: 7. CDR3 coding DNA: TGCGCCAGCAGCTTGGAATTGGGGACAGGGGGCATCTACGAGCAGTACTTC. Its protein is CASSLELGTGGIYEQYF.

A single count supports this clone. Given a far larger clone just one base away, this is likely a sequencing read error. The J gene is TRBJ1-2, the V gene TRBV9; D possibly corresponds to TRBD1 (5 bases). CDR1 SGDLS and CDR2 YYNGEE come from the germline V gene. Trimming left V 0 bases short and J 6 bases short, with 12 bases between. CDR3 length: 14 amino acids. The CDR3 nucleotides read TGTGCCAGCAGCGTAGTAGGGCAGGGCAATGGCTACACCTTC. As protein: CASSVVGQGNGYTF.